This T cell receptor (beta chain) was obtained from a study of control samples from healthy donors and cancer patients. CDR3 length: 14 residues. CDR1 MNHEY and CDR2 SVGEGT come from the germline V gene. Trimming removed 4 bases from V and 4 bases from J, with 13 bases in between. TCRdb keeps only in-frame clones here, not all; method: immunoSEQ multiplex PCR. The table lists about 160,000 clones, 90% to 95% of them singletons. The source of this sequence is a woman aged 40 to 49 in good health. The sample comprised blood. This chain links TRBV6-2 or TRBV6-3 with TRBJ1-2; D remains ambiguous. In DNA, the CDR3 is TGTGCCAGCAGTTCTTCCTCCCCATTCTATGGCTACACCTTC. As protein: CASSSSSPFYGYTF.